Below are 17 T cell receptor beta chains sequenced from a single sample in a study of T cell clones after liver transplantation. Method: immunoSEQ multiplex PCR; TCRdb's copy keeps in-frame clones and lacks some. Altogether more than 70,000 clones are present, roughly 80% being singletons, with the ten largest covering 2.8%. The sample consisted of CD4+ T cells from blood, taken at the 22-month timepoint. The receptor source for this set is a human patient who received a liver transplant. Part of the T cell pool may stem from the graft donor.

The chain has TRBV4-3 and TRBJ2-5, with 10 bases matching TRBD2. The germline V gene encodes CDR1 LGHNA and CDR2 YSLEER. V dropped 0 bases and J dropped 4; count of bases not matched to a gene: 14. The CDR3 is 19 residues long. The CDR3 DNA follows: TGCGCCAGCAGCCAAGAGGGCAGCGGGAGGGCCGGGAGGTCAGAGACCCAGTACTTC. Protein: CASSQEGSGRAGRSETQYF.

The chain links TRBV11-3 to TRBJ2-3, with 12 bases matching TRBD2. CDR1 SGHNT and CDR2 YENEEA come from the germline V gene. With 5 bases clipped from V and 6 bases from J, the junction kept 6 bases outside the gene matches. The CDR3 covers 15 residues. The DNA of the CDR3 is TGTGCCAGCAGCCTAAGGACTAGCGGGGTGGATACGCAGTATTTT. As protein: CASSLRTSGVDTQYF.

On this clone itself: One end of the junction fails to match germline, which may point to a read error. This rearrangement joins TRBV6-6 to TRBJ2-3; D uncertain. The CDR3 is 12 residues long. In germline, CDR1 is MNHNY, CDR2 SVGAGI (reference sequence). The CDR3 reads CASSRSADRQYF. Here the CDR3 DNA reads TGTGCCAGCAGTCGAAGTGCAGATAGGCAGTATTTT.

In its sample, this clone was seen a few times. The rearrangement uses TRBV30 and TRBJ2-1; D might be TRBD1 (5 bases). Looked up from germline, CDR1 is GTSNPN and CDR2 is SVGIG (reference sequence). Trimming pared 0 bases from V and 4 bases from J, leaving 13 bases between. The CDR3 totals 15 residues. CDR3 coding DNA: TGTGCCTGGAGTGTACCTCCCAGGGAATACAATGAGCAGTTCTTC. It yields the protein CAWSVPPREYNEQFF.

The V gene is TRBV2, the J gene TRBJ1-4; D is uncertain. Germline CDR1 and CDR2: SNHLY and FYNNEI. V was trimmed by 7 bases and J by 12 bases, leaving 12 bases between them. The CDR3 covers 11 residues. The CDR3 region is CASKESLELFF. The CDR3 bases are TGTGCCAGCAAGGAGAGCCTAGAACTGTTTTTT.

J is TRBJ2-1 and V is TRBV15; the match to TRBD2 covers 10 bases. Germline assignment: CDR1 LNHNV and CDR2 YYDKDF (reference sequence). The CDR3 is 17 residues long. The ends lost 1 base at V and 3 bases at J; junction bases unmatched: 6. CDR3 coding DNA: TGTGCCACCAGCAGAGGCCAACTAGCGGGAAGCTACAATGAGCAGTTCTTC. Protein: CATSRGQLAGSYNEQFF. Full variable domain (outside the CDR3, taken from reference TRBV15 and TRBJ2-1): DAMVIQNPRYQVTQFGKPVTLSCSQTLNHNVMYWYQQKSSQAPKLLFHYYDKDFNNEADTPDNFQSRRPNTSFCFLDIRSPGLGDTAMYLCATSRGQLAGSYNEQFFGPGTRLTVL.

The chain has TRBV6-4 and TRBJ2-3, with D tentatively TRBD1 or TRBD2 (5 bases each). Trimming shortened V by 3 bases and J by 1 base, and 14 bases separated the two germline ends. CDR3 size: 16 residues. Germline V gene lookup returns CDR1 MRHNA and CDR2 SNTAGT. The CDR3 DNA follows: TGTGCCAGCAGTGAATTCTGGGGGTCTGGCACAGATACGCAGTATTTT. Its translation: CASSEFWGSGTDTQYF.

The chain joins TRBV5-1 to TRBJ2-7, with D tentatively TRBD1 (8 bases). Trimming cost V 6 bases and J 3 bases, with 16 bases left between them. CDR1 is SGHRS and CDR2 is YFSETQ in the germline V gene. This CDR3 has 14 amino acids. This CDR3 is CASTNHRGGYEQYF. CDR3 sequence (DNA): TGCGCCAGCACCAACCACAGGGGGGGCTACGAGCAGTACTTC.

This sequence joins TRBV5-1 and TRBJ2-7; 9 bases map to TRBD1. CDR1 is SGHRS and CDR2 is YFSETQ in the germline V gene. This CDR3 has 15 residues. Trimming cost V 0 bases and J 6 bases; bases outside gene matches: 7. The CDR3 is CASSLGDRALGEQYF. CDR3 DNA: TGCGCCAGCAGCTTGGGGGACAGGGCACTGGGCGAGCAGTACTTC.

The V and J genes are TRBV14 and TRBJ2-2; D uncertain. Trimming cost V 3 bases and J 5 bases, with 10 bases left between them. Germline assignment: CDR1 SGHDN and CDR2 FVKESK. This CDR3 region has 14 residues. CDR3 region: CASSQVLGTGELFF. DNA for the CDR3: TGTGCCAGCAGCCAGGTCCTAGGGACCGGGGAGCTGTTTTTT.

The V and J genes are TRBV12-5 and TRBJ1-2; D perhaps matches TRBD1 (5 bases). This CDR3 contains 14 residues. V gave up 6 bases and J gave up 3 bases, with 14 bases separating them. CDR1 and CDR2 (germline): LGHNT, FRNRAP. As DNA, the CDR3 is TGTGCTAGTGGACGGGACCGCCTGTACTATGGCTACACCTTC. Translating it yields CASGRDRLYYGYTF.

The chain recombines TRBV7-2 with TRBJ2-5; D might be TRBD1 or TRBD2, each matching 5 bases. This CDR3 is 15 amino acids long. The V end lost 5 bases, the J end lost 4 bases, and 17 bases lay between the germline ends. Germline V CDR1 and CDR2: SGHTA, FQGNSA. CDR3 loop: CASSETTRGGETQYF. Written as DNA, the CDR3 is TGTGCCAGCAGCGAAACTACTAGGGGTGGAGAGACCCAGTACTTC.

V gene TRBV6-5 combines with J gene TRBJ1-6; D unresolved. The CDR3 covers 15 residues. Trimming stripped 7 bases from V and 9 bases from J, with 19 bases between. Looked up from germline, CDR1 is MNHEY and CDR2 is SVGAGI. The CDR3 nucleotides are TGTGCCAGCACCTTAACGCCCGGATTGAGTTCACCCCTCCACTTT. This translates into CASTLTPGLSSPLHF.

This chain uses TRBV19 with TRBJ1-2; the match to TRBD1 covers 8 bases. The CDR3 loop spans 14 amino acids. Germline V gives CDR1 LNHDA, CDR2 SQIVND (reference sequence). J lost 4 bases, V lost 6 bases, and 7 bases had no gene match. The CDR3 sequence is CASRPGGLFYGYTF. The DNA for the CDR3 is TGTGCCAGTAGACCAGGGGGCCTGTTCTATGGCTACACCTTC.

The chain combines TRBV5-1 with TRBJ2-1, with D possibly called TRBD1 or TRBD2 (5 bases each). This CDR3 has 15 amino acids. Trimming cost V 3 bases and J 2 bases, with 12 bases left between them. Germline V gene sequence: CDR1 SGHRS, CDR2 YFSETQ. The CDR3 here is CASSWLQGPYNEQFF. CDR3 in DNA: TGCGCCAGCAGCTGGTTGCAGGGACCCTACAATGAGCAGTTCTTC.

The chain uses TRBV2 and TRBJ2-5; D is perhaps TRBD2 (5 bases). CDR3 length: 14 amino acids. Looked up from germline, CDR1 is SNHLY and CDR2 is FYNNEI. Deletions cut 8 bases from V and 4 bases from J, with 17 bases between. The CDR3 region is CASWSGTSGETQYF. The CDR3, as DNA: TGTGCCAGCTGGTCAGGTACGAGCGGAGAGACCCAGTACTTC.

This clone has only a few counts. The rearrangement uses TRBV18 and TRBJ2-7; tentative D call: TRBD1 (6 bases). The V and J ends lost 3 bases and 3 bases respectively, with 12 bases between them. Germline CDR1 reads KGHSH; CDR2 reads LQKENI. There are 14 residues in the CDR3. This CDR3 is CASSPKQGLYEQYF. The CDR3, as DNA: TGTGCCAGCTCACCCAAACAGGGCCTCTACGAGCAGTACTTC.